These 2 T cell receptor beta chains were all obtained from the same sample, sequenced in a study of blood T cell repertoires in COVID-19. The assay was immunoSEQ multiplex PCR, and TCRdb's table has in-frame clones only and misses some. The sample has about 240,000 clones, roughly 83% seen once. Source material: peripheral blood. The receptors were sampled from a woman older than 75 with acute or convalescent COVID-19.

This clone was found once. The V call is TRBV18, the J call TRBJ2-5; D is possibly TRBD2 (5 bases). Germline CDR1 reads KGHSH; CDR2 reads LQKENI. V shed 2 bases and J shed 5 bases, with 6 bases lying between them. This CDR3 has 12 amino acids. The CDR3: CASSPTRETQYF. The CDR3 DNA follows: TGTGCCAGCTCACCAACTAGGGAGACCCAGTACTTC.

This chain connects TRBV28 to TRBJ1-1; tentatively, D is TRBD1 (6 bases). This CDR3 has 16 amino acids. The V end was cut by 2 bases, the J end by 1 base, with 14 bases between. The V gene's germline CDR1 is MDHEN and CDR2 SYDVKM. CDR3 protein: CASSLPGGAWNTEAFF. CDR3 in DNA: TGTGCCAGCAGTTTACCGGGGGGCGCGTGGAACACTGAAGCTTTCTTT.